Presented here are 10 T cell receptor beta chains from one specimen sequenced in a study of T cell responses to AZD1222 COVID-19 vaccine (dated by TCRdb to the early 2020s). The time point label here, explained by the study, means: about 28 days (+/-7) after the second vaccine dose. The library was prepared using the immunoSEQ multiplex PCR assay. This is the immuneACCESS table as TCRdb keeps it, with only in-frame sequences that have V and J called. A part of the clones is gone; compared with another copy, unresolved V genes explain less than half, and the rest is unexplained. The sample yields around 96,000 clones; around 83% were counted once. Of the sample, around 5.4% is held by the ten largest clones. Specimen: peripheral blood, collected 28 days after the second AZD1222 dose. The receptors were sampled from an adult who received the AZD1222 COVID-19 vaccine.

The chain carries TRBV6-2 or TRBV6-3 and TRBJ1-5; a weak D match, TRBD1 (5 bases). Trimming stripped 0 bases from V and 7 bases from J, with 10 bases between. CDR1 and CDR2 from the germline V gene are MNHEY and SVGEGT. The CDR3 is 14 residues long. The CDR3 DNA is TGTGCCAGCAGTTACTCGACAGCGACACAGCCCCAGCATTTT. Its translation is CASSYSTATQPQHF.

The V and J genes are TRBV2 and TRBJ2-7; no firm D call. With 7 bases removed from V and 5 bases from J, the gap between germline ends came to 15 bases. Germline V lookup: CDR1 SNHLY, CDR2 FYNNEI. The CDR3 extends over 13 amino acids. CDR3 sequence: CASTVHSSDEQYF. CDR3 DNA sequence: TGTGCCAGCACTGTACATAGCAGCGACGAGCAGTACTTC.

The J gene is TRBJ2-5, the V gene TRBV2, with D maybe TRBD1 (6 bases). The CDR3 covers 15 residues. With 1 base removed from V and 5 bases from J, the gap between germline ends came to 14 bases. Germline lookup yields CDR1 SNHLY and CDR2 FYNNEI. CDR3 bases: TGTGCCAGCAGTGAAGGACAGGTTTTTCGGGAGACCCAGTACTTC. Translating it yields CASSEGQVFRETQYF.

The genes are TRBV6-5 and TRBJ2-5, with D possibly called TRBD1 or TRBD2 (5 bases each). Germline-derived CDR1 and CDR2 are MNHEY and SVGAGI. There are 13 residues in the CDR3. The germline V and J ends were trimmed by 6 bases and 7 bases, with 15 bases remaining between them. CDR3 protein: CASSRDGRGTQYF. The CDR3 coding sequence is TGTGCCAGCAGCCGGGACGGGCGAGGGACCCAGTACTTC.

The chain's CDR3 is CASSLDAGARDEQFF. In DNA form, the CDR3 reads TGCGCCAGCAGCTTGGATGCAGGGGCCCGGGATGAGCAGTTCTTC. The chain combines TRBV5-1 with TRBJ2-1; D is possibly TRBD1 (6 bases). The germline V gene encodes CDR1 SGHRS and CDR2 YFSETQ. CDR3 length: 15 residues. Deletions cut 0 bases from V and 8 bases from J, with 15 bases between.

The chain links TRBV5-1 to TRBJ2-3; D is tentatively TRBD1 or TRBD2 (6 bases each). V lost 9 bases and J 4 bases, leaving 21 bases between the germline ends. The CDR3 contains 15 residues. Per germline, CDR1 SGHRS and CDR2 YFSETQ. The CDR3 sequence is CATYPGASVADTQYF. CDR3 coding DNA: TGCGCCACTTACCCGGGGGCTAGCGTGGCAGATACGCAGTATTTT.

The V call is TRBV19, the J call TRBJ2-5; D unclear. Germline CDR1 and CDR2: LNHDA and SQIVND (reference sequence). The length of the CDR3 is 14 residues. Trimming shortened V by 1 base and J by 2 bases, and 8 bases separated the two germline ends. This CDR3 is CASSIGQTQETQYF. CDR3 sequence (DNA): TGTGCCAGTAGTATAGGCCAGACTCAAGAGACCCAGTACTTC.

The V gene is TRBV28, the J gene TRBJ2-4; 8 positions agree with TRBD1. There are 17 residues in the CDR3. With V trimmed by 5 bases and J by 0 bases, 9 bases remained unmatched. Germline-derived CDR1 and CDR2 are MDHEN and SYDVKM. The CDR3 DNA reads as TGTGCCAGCAGTAACCCGGGACAGGTTATAGCCAAAAACATTCAGTACTTC. Its translation: CASSNPGQVIAKNIQYF.

The rearrangement uses TRBV28 and TRBJ2-7, with 8 bases aligning to TRBD1. With V trimmed by 6 bases and J by 2 bases, 3 bases remained unmatched. Germline loops: CDR1 MDHEN, CDR2 SYDVKM. CDR3 length: 13 residues. The CDR3 reads CASRPGQAYEQYF. The CDR3 nucleotides read TGTGCCAGCAGACCGGGACAGGCCTACGAGCAGTACTTC.

This clone was seen a few times. The chain employs TRBV28 and TRBJ1-5; D is uncertain. CDR1 MDHEN and CDR2 SYDVKM come from the germline V gene. The V and J ends lost 8 bases and 1 base respectively, with 6 bases between them. CDR3 length: 12 residues. CDR3 residues: CASVGSNQPQHF. In DNA, the CDR3 is TGTGCCAGCGTCGGGAGCAATCAGCCCCAGCATTTT.